The clone carrying this T cell receptor beta chain came up many times. Antigen specificity is unknown. The sample is drawn from a study of human T cells and chemical hapten exposure. About the study: Upper-back patch tests with 0.01% DPC were read at 6 days. There were per-sample TCR yield variations, arising mainly from small pooled library volume differences.

Sample time point: patch test 3, about 24 weeks after DPC sensitization. Treatment of the sample: therapeutic diphenylcyclopropenone sensitization with weekly scalp DPC. TCRdb reanalysed the RACE reads using MiXCR and keeps one entry per CDR3 protein. The data show 25,000 to 35,000 distinct CDR3 sequences, 5% to 6% seen once. CDR3 size: 14 residues. Germline V gene data show CDR1 as SGHDN and CDR2 as FVKESK. V was pared by 4 bases and J by 0 bases, with 9 bases between. Study results and limitations: Sensitizing to DPC left TCRs with a frequency above 1 in 1000 unaltered. Having alopecia, donors may respond immunologically unlike healthy people.

This material consisted of whole blood, taken in connection with sensitization to the hapten diphenylcyclopropenone (DPC). The chain is built from TRBV14 and TRBJ2-5; no definite D call. This TCR derives from a man aged 25-45 years with alopecia areata. Some clones in this sample may be carry-over from other donors' samples. The CDR3 region is CASSLLQNQETQYF. CDR3 sequence (DNA): TGTGCCAGCAGCCTCCTACAGAACCAAGAGACCCAGTACTTC.